The 20 T cell receptor beta chains reported below all come from one sample, sequenced in a study of sequential checkpoint blockade in melanoma. Treatment in this sample: randomized to nivolumab then ipilimumab (arm A) or the reverse (arm B). Sequenced by immunoSEQ multiplex PCR; TCRdb stores in-frame clones only, minus some. This sample carries several thousand clones, roughly 24% of them seen once, and the ten largest clones take around 10%. Here the sequenced sample was tumor tissue (inferred from file names), taken from a patient given nivolumab and ipilimumab in sequence. Receptors were obtained from a human donor with melanoma.

V is TRBV6-8 and J is TRBJ2-7; D remains ambiguous. The germline V and J ends were trimmed by 2 bases and 0 bases, with 8 bases remaining between them. CDR3 length equals 14 residues. Germline CDR1 and CDR2: MNHGY and SAAAGT. The CDR3 sequence: CASSYGYSSYEQYF. The DNA for the CDR3 is TGTGCCAGCAGTTACGGATACAGCTCCTACGAGCAGTACTTC.

The J gene is TRBJ2-3, the V gene TRBV15; D gene unclear. V lost 0 bases and J lost 6, with 10 bases in between. The CDR3 is 14 residues long. CDR1 and CDR2 from the germline V gene are LNHNV and YYDKDF (reference sequence). CDR3 loop: CATSRDRSGDTQYF. CDR3 in DNA: TGTGCCACCAGCAGAGATCGCTCTGGGGATACGCAGTATTTT.

The sample holds a few counts of this clone. The CDR3 DNA reads TGTGCCAGCAGTCAACAGGGGGCCTCGGCTCAAGAGACCCAGTACTTC. This encodes CASSQQGASAQETQYF. The gene calls are TRBV28 and TRBJ2-5; 9 bases match TRBD1. From germline, CDR1 is MDHEN and CDR2 SYDVKM. The CDR3 totals 16 residues. Trimming at V came to 5 bases and at J to 2 bases, leaving 9 bases not matched to a gene.

This clone was recorded at least ten times. CDR3 loop: CASSLVGGSYGYTF. For the CDR3, the DNA is TGTGCCAGCAGCTTAGTAGGGGGCAGCTATGGCTACACCTTC. The chain employs TRBV7-5 and TRBJ1-2; TRBD1, as called in the table, went unchecked against the DNA. TRBV7-5 is a documented pseudogene. The CDR3 has 14 amino acids.

This clone was recorded a few times. The rearrangement uses TRBV10-3 and TRBJ1-6, with D maybe TRBD1 (5 bases). V lost 2 bases and J lost 10, with 12 bases in between. CDR3 length equals 14 residues. Germline-derived CDR1 and CDR2 are ENHRY and SYGVKD. In nucleotides, the CDR3 is TGTGCCATCAGTGAGGCAGGGACTGAATCACCCCTCCACTTT. It is translated as CAISEAGTESPLHF.

V usage is TRBV12-5 and J usage is TRBJ1-4, with 8 bases aligning to TRBD1. The germline V gene has CDR1 LGHNT and CDR2 FRNRAP. The CDR3 runs 13 residues. The CDR3 here is CASMGQEDEKLFF. The CDR3 region has the DNA TGTGCCAGCATGGGACAGGAGGATGAAAAACTGTTTTTT.

The chain combines TRBV19 with TRBJ2-1, with 8 bases that match TRBD1. The CDR3 sequence is 11 residues long. The V gene end was trimmed by 8 bases and the J gene end by 14 bases; junction bases not matched to a gene: 8. From germline, CDR1 is LNHDA and CDR2 SQIVND (reference sequence). The CDR3 DNA reads as TGTGCCAGTCCCCTGGACAGGGTGGAGTTCTTC. Translating gives CASPLDRVEFF.

The CDR3 DNA reads as TGTGCCACTTACCGGGACAGGGGAACCGGGGAGCTGTTTTTT. Translated, it gives CATYRDRGTGELFF. V is TRBV28 and J is TRBJ2-2; 10 bases are shared with TRBD1. Trimming cost V 10 bases and J 5 bases; bases outside gene matches: 7. Looked up from germline, CDR1 is MDHEN and CDR2 is SYDVKM. The CDR3 loop spans 14 amino acids.

This clone was observed a handful of times. CDR3 coding DNA: TGTGCCAGCAGCAACCTCCAGCGGGGGGGTCGTCGAGAGACCCAGTACTTC. Translated, it gives CASSNLQRGGRRETQYF. The V gene is TRBV11-3, the J gene TRBJ2-5; 10 nucleotides line up with TRBD2. J lost 4 bases, V lost 5 bases, and 13 bases had no gene match. Germline V gene lookup returns CDR1 SGHNT and CDR2 YENEEA. The CDR3 sequence is 17 residues long.

The chain uses TRBV18 and TRBJ1-5, with 10 positions matching TRBD1. V was pared by 5 bases and J by 5 bases, with 6 bases of the junction left unmatched. This CDR3 is built from 15 residues. Germline V gene sequence: CDR1 KGHSH, CDR2 LQKENI. CDR3 residues: CASSGSGTGDQPQHF. The DNA for the CDR3 is TGTGCCAGCTCAGGAAGCGGGACAGGGGATCAGCCCCAGCATTTT. Supplemented by reference TRBV18 and TRBJ1-5, the full variable domain reads NAGVMQNPRHLVRRRGQEARLRCSPMKGHSHVYWYRQLPEEGLKFMVYLQKENIIDESGMPKERFSAEFPKEGPSILRIQQVVRGDSAAYFCASSGSGTGDQPQHFGDGTRLSIL.

The chain's CDR3 is CSVERRFYGYTF. The CDR3 DNA is TGCAGCGTTGAGAGGCGGTTCTATGGCTACACCTTC. This chain connects TRBV29-1 to TRBJ1-2; no reliable D call. This CDR3 region has 12 residues. Trimming took off 3 bases at V and 4 bases at J, with 9 bases between the two ends. Germline V gene data show CDR1 as SQVTM and CDR2 as ANQGSEA. Based on the CDR3 plus reference TRBV29-1 and TRBJ1-2, the full variable domain is SAVISQKPSRDICQRGTSLTIQCQVDSQVTMMFWYRQQPGQSLTLIATANQGSEATYESGFVIDKFPISRPNLTFSTLTVSNMSPEDSSIYLCSVERRFYGYTFGSGTRLTVV.

By its share, this clone is medium-sized. The chain links TRBV11-3 to TRBJ1-1; no reliable D call. V lost 4 bases to trimming and J lost 11 bases, with 26 bases between them. The CDR3 is 16 residues long. CDR1 and CDR2 (germline): SGHNT, YENEEA. This CDR3 is CASSSRAGYPLPGAFF. The CDR3 nucleotides are TGTGCCAGCAGCTCCCGGGCGGGGTATCCCTTACCGGGGGCTTTCTTT. Full variable domain (outside the CDR3, taken from reference TRBV11-3 and TRBJ1-1): EAGVVQSPRYKIIEKKQPVAFWCNPISGHNTLYWYLQNLGQGPELLIRYENEEAVDDSQLPKDRFSAERLKGVDSTLKIQPAELGDSAVYLCASSSRAGYPLPGAFFGQGTRLTVV.

This clone has at least ten counts. The chain uses TRBV11-3 and TRBJ2-7; TRBD1 matches at 11 bases. Germline V gives CDR1 SGHNT, CDR2 YENEEA. This CDR3 spans 15 amino acids. Trimming removed 4 bases from V and 5 bases from J; junction bases left unmatched: 7. CDR3 sequence: CASSSGTGGLDEQYF. Written as DNA, the CDR3 is TGTGCCAGCAGCTCGGGGACAGGGGGTTTGGACGAGCAGTACTTC. The full variable domain, its missing parts supplied by reference TRBV11-3 and TRBJ2-7, is EAGVVQSPRYKIIEKKQPVAFWCNPISGHNTLYWYLQNLGQGPELLIRYENEEAVDDSQLPKDRFSAERLKGVDSTLKIQPAELGDSAVYLCASSSGTGGLDEQYFGPGTRLTVT.

The table lists this clone with a few counts. CDR3 amino acids: CASSQGREPLPQFF. DNA for the CDR3: TGCGCCAGCAGCCAGGGCCGGGAACCTCTTCCGCAGTTCTTC. The chain employs TRBV1 and TRBJ2-1; the D call of TRBD2 is as the table states it, not checked on the DNA. TRBV1 is recorded as a pseudogene. CDR3 length equals 14 residues.

The V call is TRBV11-3, the J call TRBJ2-3; TRBD2 aligns across 14 bases. This CDR3 has 17 amino acids. V gave up 3 bases and J gave up 0 bases; unmatched junction bases: 2. Germline lookup yields CDR1 SGHNT and CDR2 YENEEA. This CDR3 is CASSLRTSGGSTDTQYF. CDR3 DNA: TGTGCCAGCAGCTTGCGGACTAGCGGGGGGAGCACAGATACGCAGTATTTT.

The chain employs TRBV19 and TRBJ1-1; D is uncertain. With 7 bases removed from V and 1 base from J, the gap between germline ends came to 13 bases. The CDR3 runs 14 residues. From germline, CDR1 is LNHDA and CDR2 SQIVND (reference sequence). The DNA for the CDR3 is TGTGCCAGTATTATTAATAAATGGAACACTGAAGCTTTCTTT. Its protein is CASIINKWNTEAFF.

Worth noting for this clone: This sample also contains other DNA sequences that code for the same CDR3. The chain employs TRBV6-8 and TRBJ1-5; 8 bases are shared with TRBD1. This CDR3 is 14 amino acids long. Germline V lookup: CDR1 MNHGY, CDR2 SAAAGT. V trimming: 2 bases; J trimming: 4 bases; junction bases outside the gene matches: 1. CDR3 in DNA: TGTGCCAGCAGTTACGGACAGGGAAATCAGCCCCAGCATTTT. Its protein product is CASSYGQGNQPQHF.

In its sample, this clone is medium-sized. J is TRBJ1-6 and V is TRBV11-3; 9 nucleotides line up with TRBD1. The CDR3 has 16 amino acids. Germline values: CDR1 SGHNT, CDR2 YENEEA. The ends lost 5 bases at V and 7 bases at J; junction bases unmatched: 9. The CDR3 reads CASSALQGASNSPLHF. The CDR3 DNA sequence: TGTGCCAGCAGCGCGCTACAGGGGGCGAGCAATTCACCCCTCCACTTT. The variable domain in full, with the rest retrieved from reference TRBV11-3 and TRBJ1-6, is EAGVVQSPRYKIIEKKQPVAFWCNPISGHNTLYWYLQNLGQGPELLIRYENEEAVDDSQLPKDRFSAERLKGVDSTLKIQPAELGDSAVYLCASSALQGASNSPLHFGNGTRLTVT.

This clone was observed many times. The J gene is TRBJ1-1, the V gene TRBV9; D is unresolved. Germline CDR1 reads SGDLS; CDR2 reads YYNGEE. This CDR3 spans 12 amino acids. Deletions cut 4 bases from V and 4 bases from J, with 8 bases between. CDR3 sequence: CASSLEVTEAFF. The CDR3, as DNA: TGTGCCAGCAGCTTAGAGGTCACTGAAGCTTTCTTT.

By sample share, this clone is medium-sized. The chain recombines TRBV10-3 with TRBJ2-7, with D perhaps being TRBD1 or TRBD2 (6 bases each). Germline V gene sequence: CDR1 ENHRY, CDR2 SYGVKD. The V and J ends lost 0 bases and 2 bases respectively, with 11 bases between them. This CDR3 region has 15 residues. CDR3 sequence: CAISESEGVTYEQYF. Written as DNA, the CDR3 is TGTGCCATCAGTGAGTCGGAGGGGGTCACCTACGAGCAGTACTTC.